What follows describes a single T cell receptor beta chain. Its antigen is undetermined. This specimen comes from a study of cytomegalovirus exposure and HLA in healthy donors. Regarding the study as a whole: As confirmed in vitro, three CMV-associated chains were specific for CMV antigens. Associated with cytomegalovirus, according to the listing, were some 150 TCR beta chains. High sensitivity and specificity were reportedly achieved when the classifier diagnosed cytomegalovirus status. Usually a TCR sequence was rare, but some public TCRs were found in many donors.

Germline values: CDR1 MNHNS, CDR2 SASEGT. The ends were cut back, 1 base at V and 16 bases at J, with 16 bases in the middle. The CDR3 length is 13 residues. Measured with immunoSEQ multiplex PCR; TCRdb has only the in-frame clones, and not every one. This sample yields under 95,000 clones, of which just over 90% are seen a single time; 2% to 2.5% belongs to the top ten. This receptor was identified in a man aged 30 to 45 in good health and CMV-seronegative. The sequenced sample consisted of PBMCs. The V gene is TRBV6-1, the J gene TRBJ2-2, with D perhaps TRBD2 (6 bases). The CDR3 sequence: CASSEVLRDSGFF. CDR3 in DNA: TGTGCCAGCAGTGAAGTCCTCCGGGACTCAGGGTTTTTT.